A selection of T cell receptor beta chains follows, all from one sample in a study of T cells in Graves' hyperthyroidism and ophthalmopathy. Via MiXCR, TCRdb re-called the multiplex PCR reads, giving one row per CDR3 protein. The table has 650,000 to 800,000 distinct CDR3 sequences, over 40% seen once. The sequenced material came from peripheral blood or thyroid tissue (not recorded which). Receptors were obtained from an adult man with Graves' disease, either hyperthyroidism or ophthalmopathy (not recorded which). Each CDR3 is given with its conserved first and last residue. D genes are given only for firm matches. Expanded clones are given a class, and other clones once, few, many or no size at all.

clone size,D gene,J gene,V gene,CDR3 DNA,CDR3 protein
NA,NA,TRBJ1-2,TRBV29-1,TGCAGCGAGTATGGCTACACCTTC,CSEYGYTF
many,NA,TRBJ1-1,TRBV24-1,TGTGCCACCAGTGACCAGTCTGAAGCTTTCTTT,CATSDQSEAFF
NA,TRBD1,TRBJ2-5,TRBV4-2,TGTGCCAGCAGCCTAAGCACCGGGACAGGGGCGGCGGCCCAGTACTTC,CASSLSTGTGAAAQYF
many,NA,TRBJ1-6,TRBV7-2,TGTGCCAGCAGCCTAACGGACAGTACCTTTGCGCCCCTCCACTTT,CASSLTDSTFAPLHF
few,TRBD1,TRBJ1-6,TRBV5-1,TGCGCCAGCAGTCCGCCGGGACAGTCAAATTCACCCCTCCACTTT,CASSPPGQSNSPLHF
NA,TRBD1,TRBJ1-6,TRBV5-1,TGTGCCAGCAGCTACACGGGGGCGACAGGGGAGAATTCACCCCTCCACTTT,CASSYTGATGENSPLHF
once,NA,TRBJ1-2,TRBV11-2,TGTGCCAGCAGCCCTACCGGGGCAGGGAACTATGGCTACACCTTC,CASSPTGAGNYGYTF
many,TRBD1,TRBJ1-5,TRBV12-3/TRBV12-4,TGTGCCAGCAGTCCGGGACAGCATCAGCCCCAGCATTTT,CASSPGQHQPQHF
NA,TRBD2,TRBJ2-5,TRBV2,TGTGCCAGCAGTTACAAGACCGTAGCGGGGGCAGGGGAGACCCAGTACTTC,CASSYKTVAGAGETQYF
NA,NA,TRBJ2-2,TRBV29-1,TGCAGCGTTGTTGGCCCGGGGGCCCACCTGAACACCGGGGAGCTGTTTTTT,CSVVGPGAHLNTGELFF
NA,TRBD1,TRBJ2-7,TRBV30,TGTGCCTGGGAGGGACAGGGGTACGAGCAGTACTTC,CAWEGQGYEQYF
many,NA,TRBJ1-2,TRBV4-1,TGCGCCAGCAGCGTCGCGGAGGCGGTCACCTTC,CASSVAEAVTF
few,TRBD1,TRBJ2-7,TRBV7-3,TGTGCCAGCAGCCGGGCCGTTAGCGGATTAGTGGCCGGACAGGGTAGGCACGAGCAGTACTTC,CASSRAVSGLVAGQGRHEQYF
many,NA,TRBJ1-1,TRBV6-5,TGTGCCAGCAGTGAAGCAGGGAGCAACACTGAAGCTTTCTTT,CASSEAGSNTEAFF
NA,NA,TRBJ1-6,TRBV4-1,TGCGCCAGCAGCCAAGGGGGTATTTATTCACCCCTCCACTTT,CASSQGGIYSPLHF
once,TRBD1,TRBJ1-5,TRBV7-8,TGTGCCAGCAGCTCGTGGACAGGGGTGGGTCAGCCCCAGCATTTT,CASSSWTGVGQPQHF
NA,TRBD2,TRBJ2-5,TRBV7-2,TGCGCCAGCAGCTTGGCCCTAGCGGGAGGGCCCTCGGGGGAGACCCAGTACTTC,CASSLALAGGPSGETQYF
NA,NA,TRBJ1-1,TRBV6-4,TGTGCCAGCAGTTACGAGACTATGAACACTGAAGCTTTCTTT,CASSYETMNTEAFF
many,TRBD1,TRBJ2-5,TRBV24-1,TGTGCCACCAGTGACCTGGGACAGGGCCAAGAGACCCAGTACTTC,CATSDLGQGQETQYF
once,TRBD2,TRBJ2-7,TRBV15,TGTGCCACCAGCAGAGATCCTGGGACTAGCGACAGGGGCAGGGAGCAGTACTTC,CATSRDPGTSDRGREQYF
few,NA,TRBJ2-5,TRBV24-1,TGTGCCACCAGTGAACCCGGGACCCAGTACTTC,CATSEPGTQYF
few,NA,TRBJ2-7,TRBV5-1,TGCGCCAGCAGCCCCTACGGACAGTCCTACGAGCAGTACTTC,CASSPYGQSYEQYF
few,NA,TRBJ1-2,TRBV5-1,TGCGCCAGCAGCTTGGGAGGCAGGGAGCTATATGGCTACACCTTC,CASSLGGRELYGYTF
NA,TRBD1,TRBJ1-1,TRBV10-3,TGTGCCATCAGCCGGGACAGGGGATGGACTGAAGCTTTCTTT,CAISRDRGWTEAFF
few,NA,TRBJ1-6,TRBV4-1,TGCGCCAGCAGCCAGCCGGGACAATCTTCACCCCTCCACTTT,CASSQPGQSSPLHF
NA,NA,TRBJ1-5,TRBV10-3,TGTGCCATCAGTGAGTCTTGGGACGGAAACAATCAGCCCCAGCATTTT,CAISESWDGNNQPQHF
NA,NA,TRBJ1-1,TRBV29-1,TGCAGCGTTAATAAGGGACCATACACTGAAGCTTTCTTT,CSVNKGPYTEAFF
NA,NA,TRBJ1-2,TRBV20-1,TGCAGTGGGATCGGGCAGTATGGCTACACCTTC,CSGIGQYGYTF
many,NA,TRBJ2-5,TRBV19,TGTGCCAGTAGTATAGTGAGGGGTCAAGAGACCCAGTACTTC,CASSIVRGQETQYF
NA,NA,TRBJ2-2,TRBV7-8,TGTGCCAGCAGCTTGGAAAGGATATCCGGGGAGCTGTTTTTT,CASSLERISGELFF
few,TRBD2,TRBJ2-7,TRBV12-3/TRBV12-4,TGTGCCAGCAGCCGGGGACTAGCGGGCTACGAGCAGTACTTC,CASSRGLAGYEQYF
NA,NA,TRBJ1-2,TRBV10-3,TGTGCCATCAGTGAGAACAGGGACGGCTATGGCTACACCTTC,CAISENRDGYGYTF
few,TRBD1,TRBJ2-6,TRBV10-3,TGTGCCAGCACAAGACAGGGATCTGGGGCCAACGTCCTGACTTTC,CASTRQGSGANVLTF
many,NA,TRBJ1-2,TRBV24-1,TGTGCCACCAGTGAGAGACAGTTTTATGGCTACACCTTC,CATSERQFYGYTF
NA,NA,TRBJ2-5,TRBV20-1,TGCAGTGCTAGAGCGGACCTCCAAGAGACCCAGTACTTC,CSARADLQETQYF
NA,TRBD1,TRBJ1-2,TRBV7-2,TGTGCCAGCAGCTTAGGACAGGGCGGTAGCGGCTACACCTTC,CASSLGQGGSGYTF
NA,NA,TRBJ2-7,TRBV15,TGTGCCACCAGCAGATCCCCGACAGCGGGCAACGAGCAGTACTTC,CATSRSPTAGNEQYF
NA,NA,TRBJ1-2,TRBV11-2,TGTGCCAGCAGCTTAGACAGGGAGGAACAATATGGCTACACCTTC,CASSLDREEQYGYTF
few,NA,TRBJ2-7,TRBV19,TGTGCCAGTAGTGACGTACAGGGCGGCACCGAGCAGTACTTC,CASSDVQGGTEQYF
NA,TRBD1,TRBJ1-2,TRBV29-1,TGCAGCCCGGATGGACAGGGTAACTATGGCTACACCTTC,CSPDGQGNYGYTF
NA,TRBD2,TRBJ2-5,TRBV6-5,TGTGCCAGCAGCCTTCTAGCGGGAGGGAATCGTGAGACCCAGTACTTC,CASSLLAGGNRETQYF
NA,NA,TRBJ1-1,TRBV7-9,TGTGCCAGCAGCTTTGGGTTGATGGGGTCCACTGAAGCTTTCTTT,CASSFGLMGSTEAFF
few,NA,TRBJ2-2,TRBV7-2,TGTGCCAGCAGCTACCTGGCTCTGGCCAGGACGAACACCGGGGAGCTGTTTTTT,CASSYLALARTNTGELFF
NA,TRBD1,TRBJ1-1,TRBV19,TGTGCCAGTAGTATAGGGACAGGGGGCTACTATGGCTACACTGAAGCTTTCTTT,CASSIGTGGYYGYTEAFF
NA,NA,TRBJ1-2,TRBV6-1,TGTGCCAGCAGTATGGGGGAGGGGTTCGACTATGGCTACACCTTC,CASSMGEGFDYGYTF
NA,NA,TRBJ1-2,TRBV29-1,TGCAGCTCAGCCCCTGGGAGTAACTATGGCTACACCTTC,CSSAPGSNYGYTF
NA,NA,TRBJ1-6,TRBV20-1,TGCAGTGCTAGAGGGGGGCCGGGGGGAACCCTCCACTTT,CSARGGPGGTLHF
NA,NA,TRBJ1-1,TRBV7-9,TGTGCCAGCAGCCCGGGCGGACAGCCTTACACTGTAGCTTTCTTT,CASSPGGQPYTVAFF
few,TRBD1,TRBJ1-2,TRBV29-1,TGCAGTGGAGACAGGGGGGATGGCTACACCTTC,CSGDRGDGYTF